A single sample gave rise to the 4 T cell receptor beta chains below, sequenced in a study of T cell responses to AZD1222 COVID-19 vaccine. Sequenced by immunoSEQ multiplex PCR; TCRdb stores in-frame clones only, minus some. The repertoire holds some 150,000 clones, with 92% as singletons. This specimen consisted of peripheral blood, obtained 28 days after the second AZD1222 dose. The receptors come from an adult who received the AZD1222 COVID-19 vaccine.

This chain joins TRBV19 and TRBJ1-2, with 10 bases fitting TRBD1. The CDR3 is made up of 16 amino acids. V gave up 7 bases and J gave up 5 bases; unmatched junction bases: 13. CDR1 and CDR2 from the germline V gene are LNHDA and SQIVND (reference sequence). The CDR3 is CASTPGTGEKVYGYTF. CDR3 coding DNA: TGTGCCAGTACTCCGGGGACAGGGGAAAAGGTTTATGGCTACACCTTC.

The CDR3 DNA reads as TGTGCCAGCAGCCAATCCTCGGGACTAGCGGGGTACGAGCAGTACTTC. Translation gives CASSQSSGLAGYEQYF. The chain recombines TRBV16 with TRBJ2-7; 13 nucleotides align to TRBD2. CDR1 KGHSY and CDR2 FQNENV come from the germline V gene. The CDR3 sequence is 16 residues long. V gave up 0 bases and J gave up 4 bases; unmatched junction bases: 3.

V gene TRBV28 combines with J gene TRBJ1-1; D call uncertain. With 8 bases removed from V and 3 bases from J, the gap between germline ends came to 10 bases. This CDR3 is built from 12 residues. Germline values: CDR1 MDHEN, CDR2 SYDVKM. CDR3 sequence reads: CASYSGDTEAFF. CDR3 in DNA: TGTGCCAGCTATAGCGGCGACACTGAAGCTTTCTTT.

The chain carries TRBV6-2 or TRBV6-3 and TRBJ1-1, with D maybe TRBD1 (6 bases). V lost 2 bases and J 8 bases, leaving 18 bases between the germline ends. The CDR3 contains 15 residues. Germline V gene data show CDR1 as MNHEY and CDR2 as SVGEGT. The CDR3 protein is CASSYTLLQGEEAFF. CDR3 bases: TGTGCCAGCAGTTACACCCTATTACAGGGTGAGGAAGCTTTCTTT.